Only one count was recorded for the clone carrying this T cell receptor beta chain. Its target is not known. These data come from a study of T cell responses to AZD1222 COVID-19 vaccine. V dropped 1 base and J dropped 13 bases, with 14 bases sitting between them. The CDR3 has 13 amino acids. From germline, CDR1 is SGHAT and CDR2 FQDESV (reference sequence). Generated by immunoSEQ multiplex PCR, the TCRdb table keeps only in-frame clones and is missing some. The repertoire holds 100,000 to 150,000 clones, with about 90% as singletons. Study-wide points: Females made up more of the donors, who were largely white British, and clonal diversity may have come out too low. Within unmutated variant regions lay the reported targets of nearly half of spike-specific TCRs.

J is TRBJ2-1 and V is TRBV11-1, with D uncertain. The source is an adult in good health. Here the sequenced sample was peripheral blood, taken on day 0 of AZD1222 vaccination. CDR3 DNA: TGTGCCAGCAGCTTAGTATTGACATACCAACAGTTCTTC. Translating it yields CASSLVLTYQQFF.